The rows below give T cell receptor beta chains drawn from one sample of a study of Graves' ophthalmopathy and Graves' hyperthyroidism. TCRdb recomputed calls from the multiplex PCR reads with MiXCR, one row per CDR3 protein. Seen here are 680,000 or so distinct CDR3 sequences, roughly 20% observed once, and the top ten hold approximately 6.9%. Sequenced: peripheral blood. These receptor sequences come from a woman aged 18-29 years with stable Graves' hyperthyroidism. Some clones in this sample may be carry-over from other donors' samples. Both conserved end residues are part of each CDR3. The order of the fields is V gene, J gene, CDR3 protein.

TRBV7-2	TRBJ2-7	CASSPGSFREQYF
TRBV28	TRBJ2-5	CASSFTTGGPRTQYF
TRBV29-1	TRBJ1-1	CSVGQGAVTEAFF
TRBV20-1	TRBJ1-1	CSARAVQGAYPEGPEAFF
TRBV10-1	TRBJ2-5	CASSGGSAVGTQYF
TRBV27	TRBJ1-1	CASSTSPPRDTEAFF
TRBV6-1	TRBJ1-6	CASSESTGVYINSPLHF
TRBV11-2	TRBJ2-2	CASSYFGQFQDGELFF
TRBV3-1	TRBJ2-5	CASGGGLLRQETQYF
TRBV18	TRBJ2-7	CASSQEGGPSYEQYF
TRBV6-4	TRBJ2-4	CASSQGLAKNTQYF
TRBV12-3/TRBV12-4	TRBJ1-1	CASSLEWNMNTEAFF
TRBV2	TRBJ1-1	CASIAGTGRLEAFF
TRBV11-2	TRBJ1-5	CASSPSTGGWNQPQHF
TRBV28	TRBJ2-7	CASSPPQGNSYEQYF
TRBV18	TRBJ2-7	CASSPREGGEQYF
TRBV10-3	TRBJ1-1	CATRTANTEAFF
TRBV7-9	TRBJ1-1	CASSLGAAFLELEAFF
TRBV20-1	TRBJ1-5	CSARDMDRANQPQHF
TRBV5-1	TRBJ1-1	CASSPGGGLGEAFF
TRBV12-3/TRBV12-4	TRBJ1-1	CASRIPGDTEAFF
TRBV30	TRBJ1-2	CAWIQGGDLRGYTF
TRBV7-8	TRBJ1-5	CASSLGRTGSQPQHF
TRBV11-2	TRBJ1-1	CASSPGGGAFPF
TRBV6-1	TRBJ2-7	CASSVEEGSYEQYF
TRBV13	TRBJ1-1	CASSFWGQAEAFF
TRBV12-3/TRBV12-4	TRBJ1-1	CASRDQGWLTEAFF
TRBV12-3/TRBV12-4	TRBJ1-1	CASSRGGVPRAFF